Here is one T cell receptor beta chain with its context. This sample was included in a study of tumor-infiltrating lymphocytes in primary liver carcinoma. The researchers produced TCR beta cDNA from around 500 ng total RNA with a constant-region primer. It was through three nested multiplex PCR rounds of slightly modified ARM-PCR that TCR beta libraries arose. TRBV1-TRBV30 forward primers paired with a C-beta reverse primer drove the first two PCR rounds, about 9 cycles each. TCRdb re-called the multiplex PCR reads with MiXCR, one entry per CDR3 protein. The sample lists 150,000 to 200,000 distinct CDR3 sequences, about 61% occurring once. They got blood RNA out of unsorted whole blood and also pulled out germline DNA. It was before surgery that around 4 milliliters of peripheral blood were collected. Germline V lookup: CDR1 SGHRS, CDR2 YFSETQ. V trimming: 4 bases; J trimming: 0 bases; junction bases outside the gene matches: 5. The CDR3 is 16 residues long.

The chain combines TRBV5-1 with TRBJ2-4; 9 bases fit TRBD2. The sequenced sample was peripheral blood. This clonotype was sampled from a woman aged 60-75 years with primary liver carcinoma and hepatitis B virus infection. CDR3 in amino acids: CASSPPTSGAKNIQYF. In DNA, the CDR3 is TGCGCCAGCAGCCCACCGACTAGCGGAGCCAAAAACATTCAGTACTTC. Combining the CDR3 with reference TRBV5-1 and TRBJ2-4 gives the whole variable domain KAGVTQTPRYLIKTRGQQVTLSCSPISGHRSVSWYQQTPGQGLQFLFEYFSETQRNKGNFPGRFSGRQFSNSRSEMNVSTLELGDSALYLCASSPPTSGAKNIQYFGAGTRLSVL.